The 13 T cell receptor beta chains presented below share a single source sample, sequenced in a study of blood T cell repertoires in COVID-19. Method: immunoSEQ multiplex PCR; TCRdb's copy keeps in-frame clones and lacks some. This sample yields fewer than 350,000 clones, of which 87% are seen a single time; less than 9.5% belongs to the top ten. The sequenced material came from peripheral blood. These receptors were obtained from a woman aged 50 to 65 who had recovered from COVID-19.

CDR3 sequence reads: CASSYDRGEQYF. CDR3 DNA sequence: TGTGCCAGCAGTTATGACAGGGGCGAGCAGTACTTC. V is TRBV6-5 and J is TRBJ2-7; the match to TRBD1 covers 8 bases. The CDR3 is 12 residues long. Germline-derived CDR1 and CDR2 are MNHEY and SVGAGI. The V segment lost 3 bases and the J segment 6 bases; nucleotides outside the gene matches: 1.

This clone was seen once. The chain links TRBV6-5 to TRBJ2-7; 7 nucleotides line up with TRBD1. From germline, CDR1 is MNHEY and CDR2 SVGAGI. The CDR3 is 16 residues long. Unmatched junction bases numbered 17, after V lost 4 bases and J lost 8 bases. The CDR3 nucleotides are TGTGCCAGCAGTTCCTCAACAGGGGTAGGGGAGCAAAAGCAGTACTTC. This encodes CASSSSTGVGEQKQYF.

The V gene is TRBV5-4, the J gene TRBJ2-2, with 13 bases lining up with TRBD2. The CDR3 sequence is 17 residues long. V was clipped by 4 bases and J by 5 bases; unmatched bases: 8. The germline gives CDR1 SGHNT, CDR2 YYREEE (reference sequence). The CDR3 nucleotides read TGTGCCAGCAGCGTCGGACTAGCGGGAGTCGTGACCGGGGAGCTGTTTTTT. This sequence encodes CASSVGLAGVVTGELFF.

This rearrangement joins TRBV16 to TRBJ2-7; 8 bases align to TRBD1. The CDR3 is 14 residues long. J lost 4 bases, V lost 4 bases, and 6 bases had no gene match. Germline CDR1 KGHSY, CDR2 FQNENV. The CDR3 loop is CASSPRQGLYEQYF. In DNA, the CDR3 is TGTGCCAGCAGCCCCAGACAGGGGCTGTACGAGCAGTACTTC.

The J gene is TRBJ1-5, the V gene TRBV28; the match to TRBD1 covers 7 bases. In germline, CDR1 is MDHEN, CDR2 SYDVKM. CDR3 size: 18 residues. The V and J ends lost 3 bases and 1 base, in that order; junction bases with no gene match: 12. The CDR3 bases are TGTGCCAGCAGTTTTCAGGGGGGCGGGTCCAGGAGCAATCAGCCCCAGCATTTT. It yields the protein CASSFQGGGSRSNQPQHF.

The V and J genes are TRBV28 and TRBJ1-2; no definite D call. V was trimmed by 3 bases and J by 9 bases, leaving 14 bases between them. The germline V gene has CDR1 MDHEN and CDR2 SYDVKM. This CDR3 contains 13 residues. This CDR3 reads CASSFTSGSRYTF. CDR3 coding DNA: TGTGCCAGCAGTTTCACCTCCGGGAGCCGCTACACCTTC.

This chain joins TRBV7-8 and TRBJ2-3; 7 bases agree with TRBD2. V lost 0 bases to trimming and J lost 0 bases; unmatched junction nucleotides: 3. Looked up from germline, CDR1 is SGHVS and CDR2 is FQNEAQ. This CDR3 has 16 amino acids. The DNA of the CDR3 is TGTGCCAGCAGCTTAGCCGGAGCGGGGAGCACAGATACGCAGTATTTT. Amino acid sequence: CASSLAGAGSTDTQYF.

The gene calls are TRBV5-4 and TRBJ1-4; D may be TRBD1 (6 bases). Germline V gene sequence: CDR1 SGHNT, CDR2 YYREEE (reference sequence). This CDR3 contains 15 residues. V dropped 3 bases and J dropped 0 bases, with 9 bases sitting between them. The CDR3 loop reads CASSSGVTTNEKLFF. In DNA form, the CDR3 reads TGTGCCAGCAGCTCAGGGGTAACAACTAATGAAAAACTGTTTTTT.

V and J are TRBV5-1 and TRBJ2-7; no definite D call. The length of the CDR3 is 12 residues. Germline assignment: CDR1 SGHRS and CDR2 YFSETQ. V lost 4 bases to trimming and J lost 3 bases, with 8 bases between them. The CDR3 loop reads CASSRDNYEQYF. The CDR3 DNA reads TGCGCCAGCAGCCGTGACAACTACGAGCAGTACTTC.

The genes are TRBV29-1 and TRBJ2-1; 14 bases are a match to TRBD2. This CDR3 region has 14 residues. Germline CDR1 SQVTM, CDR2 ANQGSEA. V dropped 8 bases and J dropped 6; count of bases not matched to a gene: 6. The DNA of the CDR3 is TGCAGCCTGAGAGGGACTAGCGGGAGCAATGAGCAGTTCTTC. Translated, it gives CSLRGTSGSNEQFF.

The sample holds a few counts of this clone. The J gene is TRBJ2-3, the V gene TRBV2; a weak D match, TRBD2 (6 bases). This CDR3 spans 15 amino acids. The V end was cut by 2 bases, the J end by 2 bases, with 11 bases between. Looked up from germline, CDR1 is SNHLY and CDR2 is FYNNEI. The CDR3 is CASSEKWTTTDTQYF. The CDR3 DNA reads TGTGCCAGCAGTGAAAAGTGGACTACCACAGATACGCAGTATTTT. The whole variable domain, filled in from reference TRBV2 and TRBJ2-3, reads EPEVTQTPSHQVTQMGQEVILRCVPISNHLYFYWYRQILGQKVEFLVSFYNNEISEKSEIFDDQFSVERPDGSNFTLKIRSTKLEDSAMYFCASSEKWTTTDTQYFGPGTRLTVL.

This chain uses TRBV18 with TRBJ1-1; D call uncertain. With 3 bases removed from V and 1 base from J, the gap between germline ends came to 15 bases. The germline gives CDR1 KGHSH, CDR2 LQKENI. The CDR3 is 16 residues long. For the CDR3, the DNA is TGTGCCAGCTCACCGACCCTCGGGTTCGAGAACACTGAAGCTTTCTTT. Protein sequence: CASSPTLGFENTEAFF.

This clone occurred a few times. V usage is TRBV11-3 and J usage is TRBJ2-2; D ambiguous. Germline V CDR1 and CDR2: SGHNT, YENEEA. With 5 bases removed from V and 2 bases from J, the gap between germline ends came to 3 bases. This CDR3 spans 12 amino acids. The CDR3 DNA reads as TGTGCCAGCAGCCCTAACACCGGGGAGCTGTTTTTT. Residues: CASSPNTGELFF.